The sequence of this TCR beta chain was determined in a study of blood T cell repertoires in COVID-19. Donors of Cohort 3 who recovered were those that had two negative PCRs, clearance, or symptom resolution. Germline V gives CDR1 SGHTA, CDR2 FQGNSA. V shed 6 bases, J shed 4 bases, and the junction held 3 bases outside the gene matches. This CDR3 spans 15 amino acids. This table comes from immunoSEQ multiplex PCR, and its TCRdb copy is limited to in-frame clones, with some not included. This table has roughly 250,000 clones, more than 75% appearing once. The clonotype originates from a woman in her 50s who had recovered from COVID-19. The V call is TRBV7-2, the J call TRBJ2-1, with 13 bases fitting TRBD2. The source material was PBMCs or T cells enriched from blood (not recorded which). The CDR3 reads CASSGTSGIYNEQFF. The CDR3 nucleotides are TGTGCCAGCAGTGGGACTAGCGGGATATACAATGAGCAGTTCTTC.